These 5 T cell receptor beta chains originate from one sample sequenced in a study of blood T cells in healthy people across ages. Sample-barcoded 5' priming and a J-beta primer mix drove a second PCR of roughly 7 to 11 cycles. TCRdb processed the 5' RACE reads anew with MiXCR; each CDR3 protein has one entry. The sample lists approximately 690,000 distinct CDR3 sequences, less than 45% seen once, with 25% to 35% in the top ten. The material sequenced was blood. The receptors shown here come from a man older than 75 in good health.

The chain links TRBV7-9 to TRBJ2-5, with 8 bases aligning to TRBD1. The V gene's germline CDR1 is SEHNR and CDR2 FQNEAQ (reference sequence). The CDR3 sequence is 15 residues long. With V trimmed by 5 bases and J by 0 bases, 5 bases remained unmatched. The CDR3 DNA follows: TGTGCCAGCAGCGGACAGGGATTGTACCAAGAGACCCAGTACTTC. Its translation is CASSGQGLYQETQYF. Full variable domain (remainder filled in from reference TRBV7-9 and TRBJ2-5): DTGVSQNPRHKITKRGQNVTFRCDPISEHNRLYWYRQTLGQGPEFLTYFQNEAQLEKSRLLSDRFSAERPKGSFSTLEIQRTEQGDSAMYLCASSGQGLYQETQYFGPGTRLLVL.

V is TRBV25-1 and J is TRBJ2-5; 7 bases fit TRBD1. The DNA matches TRBJ2-7 better at its end, which makes the J call doubtful. Germline assignment: CDR1 MGHDK and CDR2 SYGVNS. The CDR3 is 14 residues long. CDR3 sequence: CASSGTGTVYEQYF. Written as DNA, the CDR3 is TGTGCCAGCAGTGGGACCGGGACAGTCTACGAGCAGTACTTC.

This clonotype has more than one count but fewer than ten. The J gene is TRBJ2-5, the V gene TRBV4-2; TRBD1 is a possible D gene (6 bases). CDR3 length equals 16 residues. The V gene lost 4 bases and the J gene lost 2 bases, with 17 bases spanning the gap. Germline V gives CDR1 LGHNA, CDR2 YNFKEQ. CDR3 sequence: CASSPGTQEGQETQYF. DNA for the CDR3: TGTGCCAGCAGCCCAGGGACACAGGAAGGTCAAGAGACCCAGTACTTC.

This clonotype occurred a few times. The chain has TRBV24-1 and TRBJ2-1, with 9 bases fitting TRBD2. Germline values: CDR1 KGHDR, CDR2 SFDVKD. CDR3 size: 13 residues. Trimming cost V 7 bases and J 4 bases; bases outside gene matches: 1. CDR3 amino acids: CATRTSGYNEQFF. The CDR3 DNA reads TGTGCCACCAGGACTAGCGGATACAATGAGCAGTTCTTC.

This clonotype turned up a few times. The rearrangement links TRBV20-1 to TRBJ1-2; 8 nucleotides agree with TRBD1. The CDR3 runs 13 residues. From germline, CDR1 is DFQATT and CDR2 SNEGSKA (reference sequence). The junction had 8 bases not matched to a gene; V was cut back by 6 bases and J by 5 bases. For the CDR3, the DNA is TGCAGTGCCCGGACAGGGAAAGATTATGGCTACACCTTC. It translates to CSARTGKDYGYTF.